This entry features one TCR beta chain sequence. These data originate in a study of blood T cell repertoires in COVID-19. Study at large: Spain, Italy and the United States supplied samples that represented acute and convalescent COVID-19. T cells, B-cell-depleted T cells, or PBMCs provided the cDNA or gDNA that served as material.

Original data processing: Amplifying reference gene primers gave estimates of nucleated cell counts. Profiled with immunoSEQ multiplex PCR; TCRdb holds only in-frame clones, not every one. V and J calls and clone size follow that table, whereas D and trimming were derived from the DNA. Among more than 250,000 clones listed, roughly 84% were seen once. The V end lost 11 bases, the J end lost 1 base, and 23 bases lay between the germline ends. This CDR3 is built from 16 residues. From germline, CDR1 is LNHDA and CDR2 SQIVND (reference sequence). The chain uses TRBV19 and TRBJ1-1, with D possibly TRBD1 on 6 matching bases. The specimen was peripheral blood. The sequence was obtained from a man in his fifties with active or convalescent COVID-19. CDR3 sequence reads: CASKTGSGTKNTEAFF. The CDR3 DNA is TGTGCCTCTAAGACCGGTTCCGGGACAAAGAACACTGAAGCTTTCTTT.